This TCR beta chain was observed in a study of T cells in Graves' hyperthyroidism and ophthalmopathy. Study results and limitations: Most clonotypes expanded in the thyroid (above 0.001) were also present in blood.

Amplification of TCR beta CDR3 regions was performed using RNA transcripts as template. An initial round of RT-PCR targeting the TCR CDR3 relied on the HTBI primer set. TCRdb used MiXCR to reprocess the multiplex PCR reads, holding one entry per CDR3 protein. The repertoire has about 360,000 distinct CDR3 sequences, roughly 12% of them found once; the top ten carry roughly 20%. The table lists this clonotype with many counts. Its antigen is not known. Patients were aged 18 to 65, had disease duration under 2 months, and had newly diagnosed hyperthyroidism. Uncontrolled infections, other autoimmune diseases, pregnancy or lactation led to exclusion of patients. The CDR3 totals 14 residues. From germline, CDR1 is SGHVS and CDR2 FNYEAQ. V shed 5 bases, J shed 1 base, and the junction held 4 bases outside the gene matches.

The sample taken for sequencing was blood. The source is a man aged 25-40 years with Graves' hyperthyroidism that later progressed to Graves' ophthalmopathy. The chain carries TRBV7-6 and TRBJ2-7, with 8 bases identical to TRBD1. The CDR3 here is CASSEGQGSYEQYF. DNA for the CDR3: TGTGCCAGCAGCGAAGGACAGGGTTCCTACGAGCAGTACTTC.